The 12 T cell receptor beta chains presented below share a single source sample, sequenced in a study of T cell changes during pregnancy in multiple sclerosis. Only in-frame clones appear in the TCRdb table, and some are missing; sequencing was by immunoSEQ multiplex PCR. The repertoire includes tens of thousands of clones, around 90% of them detected once, and 0.45% to 0.65% sits in the top ten. The input for sequencing was CD4+ T cells from peripheral blood mononuclear cells, taken before pregnancy. The source is a female donor with multiple sclerosis, enrolled in a pregnancy study.

Here the CDR3 reads CASTRDRGTNEKLFF. As DNA, the CDR3 is TGCGCCAGCACGCGGGACAGGGGGACTAATGAAAAACTGTTTTTT. The rearrangement links TRBV4-1 to TRBJ1-4; 11 positions match TRBD1. The CDR3 is made up of 15 amino acids. After removal of 7 bases from V and 2 bases from J, the junction contained 3 bases not matched to a gene. Per germline, CDR1 MGHRA and CDR2 YSYEKL.

The genes are TRBV5-1 and TRBJ1-1, with D maybe TRBD1 (5 bases). Trimming removed 7 bases from V and 2 bases from J, with 18 bases in between. Germline V gives CDR1 SGHRS, CDR2 YFSETQ. The CDR3 has 15 amino acids. In nucleotides, the CDR3 is TGCGCCAGCGCCACGGAGGGGCGGGGAAACACTGAAGCTTTCTTT. Its protein is CASATEGRGNTEAFF.

This clone was observed once. The chain combines TRBV5-1 with TRBJ2-3; the D gene is possibly TRBD2 (7 bases). Trimming removed 2 bases from V and 1 base from J, with 11 bases in between. Germline values: CDR1 SGHRS, CDR2 YFSETQ. This CDR3 region has 15 residues. The CDR3 region is CASSLGGAGTDTQYF. The CDR3 nucleotides are TGCGCCAGCAGCTTAGGGGGGGCCGGCACAGATACGCAGTATTTT.

The table lists this clone with a few counts. This chain links TRBV6-5 with TRBJ1-2; the match to TRBD1 covers 7 bases. The CDR3 runs 14 residues. J lost 4 bases, V lost 0 bases, and 2 bases had no gene match. Germline V gives CDR1 MNHEY, CDR2 SVGAGI. CDR3 DNA sequence: TGTGCCAGCAGTTACTCGTACAGGGGCTATGGCTACACCTTC. As protein: CASSYSYRGYGYTF.

The chain uses TRBV9 and TRBJ2-6, with D possibly matching TRBD1 (5 bases). CDR1 SGDLS and CDR2 YYNGEE come from the germline V gene. Trimming removed 1 base from V and 0 bases from J, with 11 bases in between. The CDR3 runs to 17 residues. The chain's CDR3 is CASSVIPTDSGANVLTF. Written as DNA, the CDR3 is TGTGCCAGCAGCGTAATCCCGACAGACTCTGGGGCCAACGTCCTGACTTTC.

This sequence joins TRBV6-1 and TRBJ2-3; D might be TRBD2 (5 bases). Germline loops: CDR1 MNHNS, CDR2 SASEGT. This CDR3 spans 14 amino acids. Trimming removed 3 bases at V and 1 base at J, with 8 bases between. DNA for the CDR3: TGTGCCAGCAGTGACCTAGCCCGCACAGATACGCAGTATTTT. Translated: CASSDLARTDTQYF.

The chain employs TRBV5-4 and TRBJ2-7; 9 bases align to TRBD1. The germline gives CDR1 SGHNT, CDR2 YYREEE (reference sequence). V shed 1 base and J 3 bases; nucleotides not matched to a gene: 17. The length of the CDR3 is 19 residues. CDR3 loop: CASSLIAGTGNFPRYEQYF. DNA for the CDR3: TGTGCCAGCAGCTTGATCGCCGGGACAGGGAACTTCCCCCGCTACGAGCAGTACTTC.

The V call is TRBV11-3, the J call TRBJ2-1, with TRBD2 identical over 11 bases. After removal of 4 bases from V and 0 bases from J, the junction contained 5 bases not matched to a gene. CDR3 length equals 17 residues. CDR1 and CDR2 from the germline V gene are SGHNT and YENEEA. The CDR3 sequence: CASSSQTSGASYNEQFF. CDR3 nucleotides: TGTGCCAGCAGCTCACAGACTAGCGGGGCCTCCTACAATGAGCAGTTCTTC.

This clone was seen only once. V usage is TRBV11-2 and J usage is TRBJ2-3; D is uncertain. Germline lookup yields CDR1 SGHAT and CDR2 FQNNGV. V lost 2 bases and J 3 bases, leaving 9 bases between the germline ends. The CDR3 has 14 residues. CDR3 residues: CASSLYGSTDTQYF. The CDR3 DNA follows: TGTGCCAGCAGCTTATATGGCTCTACAGATACGCAGTATTTT.

The chain has TRBV9 and TRBJ1-5; TRBD1 agrees at 10 bases. The CDR3 is 14 residues long. V lost 4 bases, J lost 6 bases, and 4 bases stayed unmatched. Germline V gives CDR1 SGDLS, CDR2 YYNGEE. The CDR3 bases are TGTGCCAGCAGCTCGACAGGGGGCAGTCAGCCCCAGCATTTT. Residues: CASSSTGGSQPQHF. Complete variable domain (other parts from reference TRBV9 and TRBJ1-5): DSGVTQTPKHLITATGQRVTLRCSPRSGDLSVYWYQQSLDQGLQFLIQYYNGEERAKGNILERFSAQQFPDLHSELNLSSLELGDSALYFCASSSTGGSQPQHFGDGTRLSIL.

This chain links TRBV2 with TRBJ1-6; possible D gene TRBD1, 5 bases. V dropped 6 bases and J dropped 10 bases, with 16 bases sitting between them. Germline V gene lookup returns CDR1 SNHLY and CDR2 FYNNEI. The CDR3 sequence is 14 residues long. The CDR3 protein is CASREVGQESPLHF. For the CDR3, the DNA is TGTGCCAGCAGAGAGGTGGGGCAGGAATCACCCCTCCACTTT. Full variable domain (missing parts from reference TRBV2 and TRBJ1-6): EPEVTQTPSHQVTQMGQEVILRCVPISNHLYFYWYRQILGQKVEFLVSFYNNEISEKSEIFDDQFSVERPDGSNFTLKIRSTKLEDSAMYFCASREVGQESPLHFGNGTRLTVT.

The count of this clone is one. The chain links TRBV19 to TRBJ2-7; maybe TRBD1 (10 bases). Germline loops: CDR1 LNHDA, CDR2 SQIVND (reference sequence). CDR3 length equals 17 residues. Deletions cut 3 bases from V and 2 bases from J, with 20 bases between. CDR3 bases: TGTGCCAGTAGTATCCGCGGGGGGGACAGGGGACCCTACGAGCAGTACTTC. Encoded protein: CASSIRGGDRGPYEQYF. The variable domain in full, with the rest retrieved from reference TRBV19 and TRBJ2-7, is DGGITQSPKYLFRKEGQNVTLSCEQNLNHDAMYWYRQDPGQGLRLIYYSQIVNDFQKGDIAEGYSVSREKKESFPLTVTSAQKNPTAFYLCASSIRGGDRGPYEQYFGPGTRLTVT.